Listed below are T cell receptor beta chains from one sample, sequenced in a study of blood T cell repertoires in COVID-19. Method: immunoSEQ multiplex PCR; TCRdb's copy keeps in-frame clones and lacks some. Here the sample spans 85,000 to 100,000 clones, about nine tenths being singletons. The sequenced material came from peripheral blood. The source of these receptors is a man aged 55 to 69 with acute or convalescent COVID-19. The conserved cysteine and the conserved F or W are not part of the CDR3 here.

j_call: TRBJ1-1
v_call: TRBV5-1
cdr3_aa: ASSSGQGETEAF

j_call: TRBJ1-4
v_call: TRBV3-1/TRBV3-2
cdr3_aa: ASSHKAKTLTTNEKLF

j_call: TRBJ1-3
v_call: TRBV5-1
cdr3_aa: ASRLSASSGNTIY

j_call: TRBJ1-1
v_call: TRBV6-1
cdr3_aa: ASSEILGRGNTEAF

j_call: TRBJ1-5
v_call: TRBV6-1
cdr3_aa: ASSERPRYNQPQH

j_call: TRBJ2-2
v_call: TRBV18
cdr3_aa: ASSPSDGGELF

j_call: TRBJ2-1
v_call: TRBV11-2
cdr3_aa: ASSLAVNEQF

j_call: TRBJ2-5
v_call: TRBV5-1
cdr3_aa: ASSLVGQNQETQY

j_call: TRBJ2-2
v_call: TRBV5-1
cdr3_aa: ASTQTGLDTGELF

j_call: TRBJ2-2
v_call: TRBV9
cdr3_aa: ASSPTSNTGELF

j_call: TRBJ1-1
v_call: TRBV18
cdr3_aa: ASSPRQGNAEAF

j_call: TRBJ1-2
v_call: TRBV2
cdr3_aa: ASSWDRINYGYT

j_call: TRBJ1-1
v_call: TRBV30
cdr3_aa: AWNWWGGTEAF

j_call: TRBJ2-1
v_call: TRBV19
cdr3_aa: ASKESSGGYNEQF

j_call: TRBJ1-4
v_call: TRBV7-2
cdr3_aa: ASSPEGPLLSTNEKLF

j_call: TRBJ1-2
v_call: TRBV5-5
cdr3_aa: ASSSGTHNYGYT

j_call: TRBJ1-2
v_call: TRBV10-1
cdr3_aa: ASSGQGHYGYT

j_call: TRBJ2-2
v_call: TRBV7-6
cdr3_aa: ASSQTGGDANTGELF

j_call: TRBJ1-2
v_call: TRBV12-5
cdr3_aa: ASGLATGGRYGYT

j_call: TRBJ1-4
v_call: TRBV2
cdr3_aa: ASTEGGWSEKLF

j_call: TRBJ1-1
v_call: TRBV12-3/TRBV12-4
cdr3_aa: ASSKRQNTEAF

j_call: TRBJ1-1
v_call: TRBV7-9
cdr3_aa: ASSLATADTEAF

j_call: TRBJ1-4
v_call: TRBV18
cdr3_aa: ASSPPGDREKLF

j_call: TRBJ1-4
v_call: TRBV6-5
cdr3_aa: ASRQGVFEKLF

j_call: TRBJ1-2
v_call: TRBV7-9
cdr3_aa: ASSLDFRGRSGYT

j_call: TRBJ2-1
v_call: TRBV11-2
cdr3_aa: ASSPGLAGGSSSYNEQF

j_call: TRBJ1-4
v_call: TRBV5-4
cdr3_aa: ASSQRSGEGEKLF